These 10 T cell receptor beta chains originate from one sample sequenced in a study of Ad26.COV2.S vaccination and SARS-CoV-2 variants. The method was immunoSEQ multiplex PCR; TCRdb's version includes in-frame clones alone and lacks a portion of them. The table shows nearly 400,000 clones, with about 88% occurring only once. The treatment is: about 20 received Ad26.COV2.S at low or high dose, single or two shots; roughly five received placebo; per-sample allocation not given. Day 63 after the first vaccine or placebo injection was the time point for sampling. This specimen consisted of peripheral blood, obtained in a trial of Ad26.COV2.S vaccine versus placebo. The receptors shown here come from a person aged 18-65 years who received the Ad26.COV2.S COVID-19 vaccine or a placebo.

The V call is TRBV5-4, the J call TRBJ2-2; D not certain. The CDR3 is 16 amino acids. Germline loops: CDR1 SGHNT, CDR2 YYREEE (reference sequence). V was shortened by 4 bases and J by 5 bases, with 18 bases between the two germline ends. The CDR3 is CASSPLTRPATGELFF. The CDR3 DNA is TGTGCCAGCAGCCCCCTGACAAGACCGGCTACCGGGGAGCTGTTTTTT.

V is TRBV19 and J is TRBJ1-4, with no clear D. The CDR3 has 14 residues. Per the germline V gene, CDR1 is LNHDA and CDR2 is SQIVND (reference sequence). Trimming took off 1 base at V and 5 bases at J, with 8 bases between the two ends. In nucleotides, the CDR3 is TGTGCCAGTAGTATAGCCGGTTACAATGAAAAACTGTTTTTT. The encoded protein is CASSIAGYNEKLFF.

The chain is built from TRBV5-5 and TRBJ2-5; D not certain. V was shortened by 0 bases and J by 3 bases, with 9 bases between the two germline ends. The CDR3 totals 14 residues. Germline V gives CDR1 SGHKS, CDR2 YYEKEE (reference sequence). The CDR3 loop is CASSLVIGKETQYF. The CDR3 DNA follows: TGTGCCAGCAGCTTGGTAATTGGTAAAGAGACCCAGTACTTC.

The chain employs TRBV7-2 and TRBJ2-2; a possible D gene is TRBD2 (6 bases). CDR1 and CDR2 (germline): SGHTA, FQGNSA. This CDR3 is 16 amino acids long. Trimming removed 4 bases from V and 7 bases from J, with 19 bases in between. This CDR3 reads CASSWRAAGPHGELFF. CDR3 in DNA: TGTGCCAGCAGCTGGAGGGCCGCGGGACCCCACGGGGAGCTGTTTTTT.

J is TRBJ2-7 and V is TRBV3-1 (or the pseudogene TRBV3-2); no firm D call. The germline CDR1 and CDR2 sequences are LGHDT and YNNKEL (reference sequence). Trimming pared 4 bases from V and 4 bases from J, leaving 11 bases between. The CDR3 loop spans 13 amino acids. CDR3 nucleotides: TGTGCCAGCAGCCTCAAGGGCAATTACGAGCAGTACTTC. Residues: CASSLKGNYEQYF.

Of note for this clone: This sample includes further DNA sequences coding for the same CDR3. The J gene is TRBJ1-1, the V gene TRBV7-9; D ambiguous. The CDR3 runs 13 residues. Germline CDR1 and CDR2: SEHNR and FQNEAQ (reference sequence). V lost 3 bases, J lost 1 base, and 6 bases lay in between. CDR3 residues: CASSLAGNTEAFF. The CDR3 nucleotides read TGTGCCAGCAGCTTGGCAGGGAACACTGAAGCTTTCTTT.

CDR3 sequence: CASSAPTNTGELFF. CDR3 sequence (DNA): TGTGCCAGTAGTGCCCCCACTAACACCGGGGAGCTGTTTTTT. The chain recombines TRBV19 with TRBJ2-2; D unresolved. Trimming removed 5 bases at V and 2 bases at J, with 9 bases between. CDR1 is LNHDA, CDR2 SQIVND, per germline (reference sequence). The length of the CDR3 is 14 residues.

For the CDR3, the DNA is TGTGCCAGCAGAACCGGGACTCTCTATAATTCACCCCTCCACTTT. As protein: CASRTGTLYNSPLHF. The J gene is TRBJ1-6, the V gene TRBV28, with D maybe TRBD1 (5 bases). V lost 6 bases and J lost 3, with 12 bases in between. This CDR3 spans 15 amino acids. From germline, CDR1 is MDHEN and CDR2 SYDVKM.

The rearrangement joins TRBV5-1 to TRBJ1-5, with D tentatively TRBD1 (6 bases). The CDR3 has 14 amino acids. Germline CDR1 reads SGHRS; CDR2 reads YFSETQ. Trimming took 1 base from V and 7 from J, leaving 12 bases between them. The CDR3 region has the DNA TGCGCCAGCAGCTTGTCGCCAGGGGACCAGCCCCAGCATTTT. Translation: CASSLSPGDQPQHF.

The rearrangement uses TRBV7-8 and TRBJ2-5; D is unclear. The germline CDR1 and CDR2 sequences are SGHVS and FQNEAQ. The CDR3 sequence is 16 residues long. V gave up 5 bases and J gave up 4 bases, with 20 bases separating them. DNA for the CDR3: TGTGCCAGCAGCCCACCTTATGGCGAAATAGGAGAGACCCAGTACTTC. Amino acids: CASSPPYGEIGETQYF.